The present TCR beta chain was sequenced within a study of T cell changes during pregnancy in multiple sclerosis. Measured with immunoSEQ multiplex PCR; TCRdb has only the in-frame clones, and not every one. The table records 85,000 to 90,000 clones, over 85% of them present only once. The CDR3 has 14 amino acids. Germline assignment: CDR1 SNHLY and CDR2 FYNNEI. Between the trimmed V and J ends, which lost 8 bases and 1 base, there was a span of 15 bases. The material was peripheral blood, obtained after pregnancy. The source of this sequence is a female donor in good health, enrolled as a control in a pregnancy study. The rearrangement joins TRBV2 to TRBJ2-7, with D possibly matching TRBD1 (6 bases). This CDR3 reads CASRTGPISYEQYF. CDR3 nucleotide sequence: TGTGCCAGCCGAACAGGGCCTATTTCCTACGAGCAGTACTTC.